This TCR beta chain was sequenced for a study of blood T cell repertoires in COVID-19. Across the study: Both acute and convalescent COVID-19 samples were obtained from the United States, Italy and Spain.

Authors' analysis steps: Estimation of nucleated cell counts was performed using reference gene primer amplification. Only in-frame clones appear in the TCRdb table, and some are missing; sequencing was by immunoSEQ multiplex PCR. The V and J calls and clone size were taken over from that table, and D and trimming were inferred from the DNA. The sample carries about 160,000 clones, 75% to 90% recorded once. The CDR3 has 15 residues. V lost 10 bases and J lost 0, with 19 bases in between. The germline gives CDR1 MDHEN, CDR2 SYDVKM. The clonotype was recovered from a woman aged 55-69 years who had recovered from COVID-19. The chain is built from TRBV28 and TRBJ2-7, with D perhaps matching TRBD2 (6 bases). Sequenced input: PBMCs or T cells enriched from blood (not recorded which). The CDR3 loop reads CATSQRRESSYEQYF. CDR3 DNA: TGTGCCACCAGCCAACGTCGGGAGAGCTCCTACGAGCAGTACTTC.